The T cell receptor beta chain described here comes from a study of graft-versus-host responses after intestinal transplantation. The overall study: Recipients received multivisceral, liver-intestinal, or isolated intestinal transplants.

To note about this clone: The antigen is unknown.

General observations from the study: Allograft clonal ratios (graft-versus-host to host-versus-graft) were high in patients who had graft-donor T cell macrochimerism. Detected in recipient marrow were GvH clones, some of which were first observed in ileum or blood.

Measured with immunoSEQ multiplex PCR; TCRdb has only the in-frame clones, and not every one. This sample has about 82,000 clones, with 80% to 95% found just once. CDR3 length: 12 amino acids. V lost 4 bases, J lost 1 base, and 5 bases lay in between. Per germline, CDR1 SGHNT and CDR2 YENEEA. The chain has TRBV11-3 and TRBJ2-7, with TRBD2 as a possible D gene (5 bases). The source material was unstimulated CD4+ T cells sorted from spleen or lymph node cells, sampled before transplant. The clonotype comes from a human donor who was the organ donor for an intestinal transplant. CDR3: CASSSGSYEQYF. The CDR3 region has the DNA TGTGCCAGCAGCTCGGGGTCCTACGAGCAGTACTTC.